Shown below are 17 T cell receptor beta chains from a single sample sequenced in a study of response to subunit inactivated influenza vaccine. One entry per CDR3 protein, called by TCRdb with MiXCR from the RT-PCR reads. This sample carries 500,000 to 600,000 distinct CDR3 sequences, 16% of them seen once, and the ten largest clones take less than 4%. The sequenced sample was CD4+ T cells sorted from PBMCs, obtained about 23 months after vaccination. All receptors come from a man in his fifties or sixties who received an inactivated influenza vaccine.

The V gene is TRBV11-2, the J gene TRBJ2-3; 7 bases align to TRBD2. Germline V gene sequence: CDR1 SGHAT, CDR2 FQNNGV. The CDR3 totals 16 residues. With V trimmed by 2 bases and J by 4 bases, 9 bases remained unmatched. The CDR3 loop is CASSLYRGRGADTQYF. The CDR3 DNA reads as TGTGCCAGCAGCTTATATCGCGGGAGAGGGGCAGATACGCAGTATTTT. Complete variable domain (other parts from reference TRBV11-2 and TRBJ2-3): EAGVAQSPRYKIIEKRQSVAFWCNPISGHATLYWYQQILGQGPKLLIQFQNNGVVDDSQLPKDRFSAERLKGVDSTLKIQPAKLEDSAVYLCASSLYRGRGADTQYFGPGTRLTVL.

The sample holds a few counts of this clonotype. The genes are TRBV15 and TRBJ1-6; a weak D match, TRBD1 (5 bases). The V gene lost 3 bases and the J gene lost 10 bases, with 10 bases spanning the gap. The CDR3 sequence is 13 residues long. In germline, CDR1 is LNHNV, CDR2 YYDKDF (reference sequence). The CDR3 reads CATSSFRDSPLHF. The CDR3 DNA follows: TGTGCCACCAGCAGTTTCAGGGACTCACCCCTCCACTTT.

This CDR3 is CSVELRTSSYNEQFF. DNA for the CDR3: TGCAGCGTTGAACTACGGACTAGTTCCTACAATGAGCAGTTCTTC. The chain recombines TRBV29-1 with TRBJ2-1; 7 nucleotides agree with TRBD2. V lost 2 bases and J lost 1; bases outside the gene matches: 5. This CDR3 comprises 15 residues. Germline CDR1 and CDR2: SQVTM and ANQGSEA.

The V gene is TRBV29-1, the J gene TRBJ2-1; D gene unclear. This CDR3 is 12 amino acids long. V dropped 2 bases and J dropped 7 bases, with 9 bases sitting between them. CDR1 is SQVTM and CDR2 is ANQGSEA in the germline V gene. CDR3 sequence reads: CSVERARNEQFF. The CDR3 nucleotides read TGCAGCGTTGAAAGGGCTAGAAATGAGCAGTTCTTC.

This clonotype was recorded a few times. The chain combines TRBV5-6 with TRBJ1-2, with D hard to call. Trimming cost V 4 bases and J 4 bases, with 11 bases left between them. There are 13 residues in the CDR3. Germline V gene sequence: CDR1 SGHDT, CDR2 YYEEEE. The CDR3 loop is CASSLGRAYGYTF. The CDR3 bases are TGTGCCAGCAGCCTAGGACGGGCCTATGGCTACACCTTC.

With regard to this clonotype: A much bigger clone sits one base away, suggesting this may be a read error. CDR3 region: CAISESDRGHAEELFF. CDR3 nucleotide sequence: TGTGCCATCAGTGAGTCCGACAGGGGGCATGCCGAGGAGCTGTTTTTT. The chain joins TRBV10-3 to TRBJ2-2; TRBD1 matches at 10 bases. Germline V gene data show CDR1 as ENHRY and CDR2 as SYGVKD. The length of the CDR3 is 16 residues. The V segment lost 0 bases and the J segment 10 bases; nucleotides outside the gene matches: 8.

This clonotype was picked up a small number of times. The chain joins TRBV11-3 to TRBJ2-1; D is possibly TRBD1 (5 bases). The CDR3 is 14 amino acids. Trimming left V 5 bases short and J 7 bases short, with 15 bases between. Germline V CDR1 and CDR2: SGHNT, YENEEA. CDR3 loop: CASSKLTAPNEQFF. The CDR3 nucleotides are TGTGCCAGCAGCAAATTGACAGCCCCAAATGAGCAGTTCTTC.

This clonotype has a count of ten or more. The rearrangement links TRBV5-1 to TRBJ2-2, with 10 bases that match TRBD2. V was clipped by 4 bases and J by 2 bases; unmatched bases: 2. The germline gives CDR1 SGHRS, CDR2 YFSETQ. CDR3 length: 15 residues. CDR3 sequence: CASSPSGRNTGELFF. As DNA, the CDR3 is TGCGCCAGCAGCCCTAGCGGGAGAAACACCGGGGAGCTGTTTTTT.

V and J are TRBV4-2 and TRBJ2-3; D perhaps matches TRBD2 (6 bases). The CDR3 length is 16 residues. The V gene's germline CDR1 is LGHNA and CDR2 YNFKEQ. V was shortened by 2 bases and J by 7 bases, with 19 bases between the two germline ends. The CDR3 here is CASSQHRDSTRNTQYF. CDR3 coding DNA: TGTGCCAGCAGCCAACATAGGGACTCCACCAGGAATACGCAGTATTTT.

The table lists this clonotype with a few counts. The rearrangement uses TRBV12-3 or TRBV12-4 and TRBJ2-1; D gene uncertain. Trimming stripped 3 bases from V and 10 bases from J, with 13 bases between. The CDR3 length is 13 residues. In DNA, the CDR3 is TGTGCCAGCAGTTTGAAAAGAATAGGCGAGCAGTTCTTC. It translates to CASSLKRIGEQFF.

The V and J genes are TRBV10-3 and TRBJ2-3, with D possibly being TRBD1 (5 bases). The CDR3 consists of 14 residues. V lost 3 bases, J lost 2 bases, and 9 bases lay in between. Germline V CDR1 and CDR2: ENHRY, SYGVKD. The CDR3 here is CAISDAGNTDTQYF. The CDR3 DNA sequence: TGTGCCATCAGTGATGCAGGGAACACAGATACGCAGTATTTT.

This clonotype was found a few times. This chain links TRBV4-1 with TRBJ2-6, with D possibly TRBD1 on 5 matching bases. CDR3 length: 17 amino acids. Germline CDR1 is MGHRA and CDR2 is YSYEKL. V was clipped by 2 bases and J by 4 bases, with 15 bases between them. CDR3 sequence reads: CASSQMTVYLGANVLTF. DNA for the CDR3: TGCGCCAGCAGCCAAATGACAGTTTATCTAGGGGCCAACGTCCTGACTTTC.

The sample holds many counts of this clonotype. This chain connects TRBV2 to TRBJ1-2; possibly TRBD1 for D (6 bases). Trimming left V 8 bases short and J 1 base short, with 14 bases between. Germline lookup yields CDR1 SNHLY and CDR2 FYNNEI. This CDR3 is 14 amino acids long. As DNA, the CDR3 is TGTGCCAGCTCTGTCAGACAGGTTAACTATGGCTACACCTTC. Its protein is CASSVRQVNYGYTF.

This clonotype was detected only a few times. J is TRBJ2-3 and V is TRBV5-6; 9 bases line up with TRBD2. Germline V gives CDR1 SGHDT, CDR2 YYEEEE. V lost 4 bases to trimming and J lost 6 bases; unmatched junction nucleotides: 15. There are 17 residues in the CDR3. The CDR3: CASSALGGSGSSDTQYF. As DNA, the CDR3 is TGTGCCAGCAGCGCCCTTGGGGGTAGCGGGAGTAGTGATACGCAGTATTTT. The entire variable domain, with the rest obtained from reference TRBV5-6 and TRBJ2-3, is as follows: DAGVTQSPTHLIKTRGQQVTLRCSPKSGHDTVSWYQQALGQGPQFIFQYYEEEERQRGNFPDRFSGHQFPNYSSELNVNALLLGDSALYLCASSALGGSGSSDTQYFGPGTRLTVL.

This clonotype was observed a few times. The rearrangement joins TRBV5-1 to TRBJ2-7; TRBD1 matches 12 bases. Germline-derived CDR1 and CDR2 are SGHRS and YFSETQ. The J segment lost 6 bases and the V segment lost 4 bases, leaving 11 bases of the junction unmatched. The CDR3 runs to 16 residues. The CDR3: CASSIMGQGAGGEQYF. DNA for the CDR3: TGCGCCAGCAGCATAATGGGACAGGGGGCCGGCGGCGAGCAGTACTTC. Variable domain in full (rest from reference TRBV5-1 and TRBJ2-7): KAGVTQTPRYLIKTRGQQVTLSCSPISGHRSVSWYQQTPGQGLQFLFEYFSETQRNKGNFPGRFSGRQFSNSRSEMNVSTLELGDSALYLCASSIMGQGAGGEQYFGPGTRLTVT.

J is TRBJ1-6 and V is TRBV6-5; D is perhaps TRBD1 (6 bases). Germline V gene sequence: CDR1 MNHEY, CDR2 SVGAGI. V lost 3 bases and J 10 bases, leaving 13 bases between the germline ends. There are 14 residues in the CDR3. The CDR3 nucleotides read TGTGCCAGCAGTTATTCTCAGGGGCGGTCACCCCTCCACTTT. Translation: CASSYSQGRSPLHF.

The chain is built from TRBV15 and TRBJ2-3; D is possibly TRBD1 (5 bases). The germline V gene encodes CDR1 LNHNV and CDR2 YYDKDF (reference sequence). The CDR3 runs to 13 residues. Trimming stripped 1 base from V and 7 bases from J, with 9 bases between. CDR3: CATSRATGNTQYF. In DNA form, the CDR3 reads TGTGCCACCAGCAGAGCTACAGGAAATACGCAGTATTTT.